Listed below are T cell receptor beta chains from one sample, sequenced in a study of CD8 T cells in Susac syndrome. TCRdb reprocessed the immunoSEQ multiplex PCR reads with MiXCR, giving one entry per CDR3 protein. The repertoire includes about 160,000 distinct CDR3 sequences, 90% to 95% of them detected once, and around 0.079% sits in the top ten. The sequencing input was CD4+ T cells from PBMCs. These receptors were obtained from a human donor in good health. Both conserved end residues are part of each CDR3. A D gene is named only where the DNA matches it firmly.

V,D,J,CDR3
TRBV5-1,TRBD2,TRBJ2-7,CASSSEAGGPYEQYF
TRBV27,NA,TRBJ1-5,CASRYRDSAQPQHF
TRBV7-9,TRBD2,TRBJ2-7,CASSRTSGNLEYEQYF
TRBV20-1,NA,TRBJ2-1,CSASQRQSSYNEQFF
TRBV18,NA,TRBJ1-6,CASSVGASPLHF
TRBV7-9,NA,TRBJ2-3,CASSTGTVSTDTQYF
TRBV6-2/TRBV6-3,NA,TRBJ2-1,CASSGVGGSYNEQFF
TRBV20-1,NA,TRBJ2-5,CSARGSETQETQYF
TRBV5-1,TRBD1,TRBJ1-1,CASSPIAGGTEAFF
TRBV30,NA,TRBJ1-6,CAWSNRDGYNSPLHF
TRBV4-1,TRBD1,TRBJ2-7,CASSPYLQGQTYEQYF
TRBV2,NA,TRBJ2-3,CASGLGTDTQYF
TRBV5-1,TRBD1,TRBJ2-7,CASSRETGKVYEQYF
TRBV29-1,TRBD2,TRBJ2-1,CSAYTSGRSSYNEQFF
TRBV6-5,TRBD1,TRBJ1-4,CASSYSRTGDEKLFF
TRBV3-1,NA,TRBJ2-1,CASSQGLGAYNEQFF
TRBV4-3,NA,TRBJ2-3,CASSQEVRGGTDTQYF